The present T cell receptor (beta chain) was sequenced within a study of identical twins. The study, taken as a whole, reports: While abundant cord blood beta clonotypes carried fewer insertions, memory repertoires showed no such pattern.

At least ten counts were recorded for this clonotype. The target antigen is unknown. Each CDR3 protein gets one entry after TCRdb re-called the 5' RACE reads with MiXCR. The data show 270,000 or so distinct CDR3 sequences, approximately 8.3% seen once. The CDR3 is made up of 14 amino acids. V shed 5 bases and J 5 bases; nucleotides not matched to a gene: 8. The same sample was also studied in work on yellow fever vaccine responses in identical twins.

V gene TRBV12-3 or TRBV12-4 combines with J gene TRBJ2-5, with 7 bases matching TRBD2. Sequencing used CD8+ T cells sorted from blood. This clonotype originated in a woman aged 18-29 years in good health. The CDR3 sequence: CASSPREGLETQYF. For the CDR3, the DNA is TGTGCCAGCAGTCCGAGGGAGGGTTTGGAGACCCAGTACTTC.